The text below deals with one T cell receptor (beta chain). The antigen is not known. The data belong to a study of cytomegalovirus exposure and HLA in healthy donors. Notes on the study in general: A later analysis found that most CMV-associated TCR beta chains appeared HLA-restricted. TCR beta V- and J-gene trimming, according to a later analysis, was linked to a missense DCLRE1C variant. Previously analyzed data showed that most TCR beta V segments were productive at a frequency of about 87% or about 30%. The records held CMV serostatus as the only immune exposure information.

The PCR used 60 Vbeta and 13 Jbeta primers. The assay was immunoSEQ multiplex PCR, and TCRdb's table has in-frame clones only and misses some. Here the sample spans around 160,000 clones, around 78% being singletons. Germline CDR1 reads MNHNS; CDR2 reads SASEGT. V lost 0 bases, J lost 4 bases, and 2 bases stayed unmatched. CDR3 size: 15 residues. This TCR came from a woman between 18 and 29 years old in good health and CMV-seronegative. What was sequenced was PBMCs. The chain uses TRBV6-1 and TRBJ1-1; 10 nucleotides agree with TRBD1. CDR3 protein: CASSEARTGGTEAFF. The CDR3 DNA follows: TGTGCCAGCAGTGAAGCGAGGACAGGGGGCACTGAAGCTTTCTTT.